This T cell receptor (beta chain) was observed in a study of beta chain features in type 1 diabetes. Overall study: All of the samples together had approximately 100,000,000 sorted cells examined.

With respect to this clone: Its antigen is unknown.

A single heparinised draw of roughly 120 mL on average was taken per donor. Cell sorting via CD45RO/CCR7/CD25/CD127/CD95/CD27 was performed to obtain CD4+ naive, central memory, regulatory and stem cell-like memory cells. Investigators reverse transcribed all isolated RNA, so they sequenced expressed TCRB transcripts. Assay: immunoSEQ multiplex PCR; the TCRdb copy retains only in-frame clones and omits some. Here the sample spans about 340,000 clones, over 7% being singletons. Germline assignment: CDR1 MNHNS and CDR2 SASEGT. The V end was cut by 8 bases, the J end by 4 bases, with 13 bases between. This CDR3 spans 13 amino acids. General study findings and limits: Sampled from patients, naive, central memory and Treg TCRB repertoires appeared more similar than those sampled from healthy donors. There was a moderate but significant shortening of TCRB CDR3s in all four CD4+ subsets of Type 1 diabetes patients.

This chain joins TRBV6-1 and TRBJ2-3, with no clear D. Sequenced input: central memory CD4+ T cells from blood. The TCR comes from a man under 40 with type 1 diabetes. Here the CDR3 DNA reads TGTGCCAGCGATTCCAGGAGACCAGATACGCAGTATTTT. Protein: CASDSRRPDTQYF.